What follows describes a single TCR beta chain. As yet, its antigen is unknown. Specified treatment: roughly 10-day PBMC culture with coronavirus spike peptide pools or control peptides (ViraFEST assay). The authors isolated CD4+ T cells by negative selection after roughly 10 days of culture. The data were obtained in a study of vaccination and CD4 T cells after COVID-19. CD4+ T cells that had been cultured provided DNA sequenced with the Oncomine TCR Beta short-read assay. TCRdb processed the PCR reads anew with MiXCR; each CDR3 protein has one entry. The sample records approximately 12,000 distinct CDR3 sequences, roughly a fifth being singletons. This CDR3 spans 12 amino acids. Germline V gives CDR1 KGHDR, CDR2 SFDVKD. The V gene lost 0 bases and the J gene lost 10 bases, with 7 bases spanning the gap.

The chain has TRBV24-1 and TRBJ2-3, with D unclear. The clonotype originates from a human donor who received a COVID-19 vaccine. Sequencing used CD4+ T cells from blood, cultured in vitro, obtained before SARS-CoV-2 vaccination. CDR3: CATSDLVNPQYF. The DNA for the CDR3 is TGTGCCACCAGTGATTTGGTGAACCCGCAGTATTTT.